Presented here are 5 T cell receptor beta chains from one specimen sequenced in a study of human T cells and chemical hapten exposure. MiXCR was run by TCRdb on the RACE reads, yielding one entry per CDR3 protein. The sample has just over 350,000 distinct CDR3 sequences, over 6% seen once. The time point was: patch test 2, 6 weeks after DPC sensitization. Sample treatment: therapeutic diphenylcyclopropenone sensitization with weekly scalp DPC. The sequencing here drew on whole blood, taken in connection with sensitization to the hapten diphenylcyclopropenone (DPC). The receptor source for this set is a woman under 30 with alopecia areata. Some clones in this sample may be carry-over from other donors' samples.

This clonotype occurred a few times. The chain carries TRBV4-3 and TRBJ2-4, with D possibly being TRBD2 (6 bases). V lost 1 base and J lost 2, with 18 bases in between. Germline CDR1 and CDR2: LGHNA and YSLEER. The CDR3 covers 18 residues. CDR3 coding DNA: TGCGCCAGCAGCCAAGGGGGGTCTAGCGCCCCAACCAAAAACATTCAGTACTTC. This translates into CASSQGGSSAPTKNIQYF.

This clonotype was picked up many times. The chain has TRBV11-2 and TRBJ2-7, with 9 bases lining up with TRBD1. V was clipped by 4 bases and J by 3 bases; unmatched bases: 10. The CDR3 extends over 16 amino acids. The germline gives CDR1 SGHAT, CDR2 FQNNGV. The CDR3 sequence is CASSSNSGTGHYEQYF. CDR3 coding DNA: TGTGCCAGCAGCTCGAATTCCGGGACAGGGCACTACGAGCAGTACTTC.

This clonotype appeared many times. CDR3: CAISGGQGLNTEAFF. CDR3 DNA: TGTGCCATCAGTGGAGGACAGGGCCTGAACACTGAAGCTTTCTTT. This chain joins TRBV10-3 and TRBJ1-1, with 8 nucleotides matching TRBD1. The CDR3 has 15 residues. Germline lookup yields CDR1 ENHRY and CDR2 SYGVKD. Trimming at V came to 4 bases and at J to 0 bases, leaving 4 bases not matched to a gene.

This clonotype has at least ten counts. V is TRBV6-5 and J is TRBJ2-3, with 7 bases that match TRBD1. The CDR3 has 13 residues. Losses at the gene ends were 5 bases for V and 4 bases for J; bases not matched to a gene: 3. Germline V gives CDR1 MNHEY, CDR2 SVGAGI. CDR3 DNA: TGTGCCAGCAGTGACAGGGATGCAGATACGCAGTATTTT. It translates to CASSDRDADTQYF.

This clonotype was observed once. A much larger clone lies one base from this, so it may be a read error. The CDR3, as DNA: TGTGCCAGCAGTAACCTCGAGACCCAGTACTTC. Translating gives CASSNLETQYF. The chain has TRBV6-6 and TRBJ2-5; D unresolved. V was trimmed by 5 bases and J by 5 bases, leaving 6 bases between them. The CDR3 totals 11 residues. In germline, CDR1 is MNHNY, CDR2 SVGAGI (reference sequence).